The 31 T cell receptor beta chains below come from one sample, sequenced in a study of blood T cell repertoires in COVID-19. Produced via immunoSEQ multiplex PCR; TCRdb's table is partial and in-frame only. The table has 200,000 to 250,000 clones, around 85% seen once. Sample: peripheral blood. The receptors were gathered from a woman in her seventies with COVID-19, enrolled during active disease.

The chain employs TRBV19 and TRBJ1-2, with D perhaps TRBD1 (5 bases). The V gene's germline CDR1 is LNHDA and CDR2 SQIVND (reference sequence). This CDR3 spans 12 amino acids. V was clipped by 7 bases and J by 8 bases, with 14 bases between them. The CDR3 coding sequence is TGTGCCAGTACCACAGCGGGGGAGGGCTACACCTTC. The encoded protein is CASTTAGEGYTF.

J is TRBJ1-1 and V is TRBV3-1 (or the pseudogene TRBV3-2), with 8 bases fitting TRBD1. Germline trimming cut 3 bases from V and 5 bases from J; bases unmatched to any gene: 2. Per the germline V gene, CDR1 is LGHDT and CDR2 is YNNKEL (reference sequence). CDR3 length: 13 amino acids. CDR3 loop: CASSQDRVTEAFF. CDR3 sequence (DNA): TGTGCCAGCAGCCAGGACAGGGTTACTGAAGCTTTCTTT.

The chain carries TRBV5-4 and TRBJ1-3; TRBD1 agrees at 7 bases. Germline CDR1 is SGHNT and CDR2 is YYREEE (reference sequence). This CDR3 is built from 15 residues. Losses at the gene ends were 4 bases for V and 4 bases for J; bases not matched to a gene: 8. The CDR3 DNA reads TGTGCCAGCAGCACGGGACAGCTCATCGGAAACACCATATATTTT. As protein: CASSTGQLIGNTIYF. Combining the CDR3 with reference TRBV5-4 and TRBJ1-3 gives the whole variable domain ETGVTQSPTHLIKTRGQQVTLRCSSQSGHNTVSWYQQALGQGPQFIFQYYREEENGRGNFPPRFSGLQFPNYSSELNVNALELDDSALYLCASSTGQLIGNTIYFGEGSWLTVV.

This clone occurred once. The same CDR3 is also encoded by other DNA sequences in this sample. The J gene is TRBJ2-5, the V gene TRBV6-5; TRBD2 matches 8 bases. Germline CDR1 is MNHEY and CDR2 is SVGAGI. This CDR3 is built from 15 residues. The V and J ends lost 0 bases and 1 base, in that order; junction bases with no gene match: 1. CDR3 residues: CASSYSLAGQETQYF. In DNA form, the CDR3 reads TGTGCCAGCAGTTACTCCCTAGCGGGCCAAGAGACCCAGTACTTC.

V is TRBV14 and J is TRBJ2-5; D not resolved. The germline V gene has CDR1 SGHDN and CDR2 FVKESK. Trimming took 0 bases from V and 2 from J, leaving 10 bases between them. This CDR3 spans 15 amino acids. CDR3 in DNA: TGTGCCAGCAGCCAAGATCTTGGCAGACAAGAGACCCAGTACTTC. Its translation: CASSQDLGRQETQYF.

The CDR3 DNA follows: TGTGCCAGCAGTGAAGTAATGAATTCACCCCTCCACTTT. Protein sequence: CASSEVMNSPLHF. V usage is TRBV6-1 and J usage is TRBJ1-6; D ambiguous. There are 13 residues in the CDR3. With 1 base removed from V and 7 bases from J, the gap between germline ends came to 5 bases. CDR1 and CDR2 (germline): MNHNS, SASEGT.

This clone was seen once. The chain uses TRBV9 and TRBJ1-3; 8 bases are a match to TRBD1. The V gene end was trimmed by 0 bases and the J gene end by 4 bases; junction bases not matched to a gene: 6. Germline assignment: CDR1 SGDLS and CDR2 YYNGEE. The CDR3 consists of 16 residues. DNA for the CDR3: TGTGCCAGCAGCGTAGAGGGGACAGGCGTCGGAAACACCATATATTTT. It translates to CASSVEGTGVGNTIYF.

V usage is TRBV5-5 and J usage is TRBJ2-2, with D perhaps TRBD2 (5 bases). From germline, CDR1 is SGHKS and CDR2 YYEKEE (reference sequence). The ends were cut back, 6 bases at V and 1 base at J, with 16 bases in the middle. The CDR3 spans 16 residues. The CDR3 DNA is TGTGCCAGCACTCTGGTTGGCGGACTGAACACCGGGGAGCTGTTTTTT. Protein sequence: CASTLVGGLNTGELFF.

This clone was seen a few times. The chain couples TRBV7-9 to TRBJ1-5; maybe TRBD1 (5 bases). In germline, CDR1 is SEHNR, CDR2 FQNEAQ (reference sequence). Trimming removed 5 bases at V and 0 bases at J, with 8 bases between. The length of the CDR3 is 14 residues. The CDR3 DNA is TGTGCCAGCAGCGGGGGGAATAGCAATCAGCCCCAGCATTTT. Translated: CASSGGNSNQPQHF.

This chain uses TRBV7-2 with TRBJ1-5; 7 bases line up with TRBD1. Trimming at V came to 5 bases and at J to 3 bases, leaving 7 bases not matched to a gene. This CDR3 is built from 15 residues. Germline V lookup: CDR1 SGHTA, CDR2 FQGNSA. CDR3 region: CASSLTGPPNQPQHF. The DNA of the CDR3 is TGTGCCAGCAGCCTGACAGGGCCCCCCAATCAGCCCCAGCATTTT.

The rearrangement joins TRBV12-3 or TRBV12-4 to TRBJ2-7, with a possible D match to TRBD2 (6 bases). V was clipped by 5 bases and J by 6 bases, with 11 bases between them. This CDR3 comprises 12 residues. The CDR3 DNA sequence: TGTGCCAGCAGTATGGGACTCCGCGAGCAGTACTTC. It codes for CASSMGLREQYF.

This clone showed up just a few times. This sequence joins TRBV19 and TRBJ1-5, with D possibly being TRBD1 (6 bases). CDR1 LNHDA and CDR2 SQIVND come from the germline V gene (reference sequence). The CDR3 covers 17 residues. V was cut by 3 bases and J by 0 bases, with 15 bases left in between. CDR3 region: CASSMGQGSNSNQPQHF. The CDR3, as DNA: TGTGCCAGTAGTATGGGGCAGGGGTCTAATAGCAATCAGCCCCAGCATTTT.

The V call is TRBV5-6, the J call TRBJ2-3, with TRBD2 as a possible D gene (5 bases). Trimming took 0 bases from V and 0 from J, leaving 11 bases between them. Germline CDR1 and CDR2: SGHDT and YYEEEE. This CDR3 has 16 residues. CDR3 sequence: CASSLEASTSTDTQYF. CDR3 sequence (DNA): TGTGCCAGCAGCTTGGAGGCTAGCACAAGCACAGATACGCAGTATTTT.

The gene calls are TRBV7-8 and TRBJ1-2; the D gene is possibly TRBD1 (6 bases). This CDR3 contains 13 residues. Trimming took 8 bases from V and 5 from J, leaving 15 bases between them. The germline gives CDR1 SGHVS, CDR2 FQNEAQ. The CDR3 DNA reads TGTGCCAGCGGACAGAGGCTTGGTTATGGCTACACCTTC. Protein sequence: CASGQRLGYGYTF.

On this clone itself: A read error may account for a junction end that differs from germline. The chain is built from TRBV7-2 and TRBJ2-7; TRBD2 matches 9 bases. This CDR3 has 17 residues. Germline V gives CDR1 SGHTA, CDR2 FQGNSA. Written as DNA, the CDR3 is TGTGCCGGCAGCTTAGGCCCCCCTAGCGGGGCCCCTTACGAGCAGTACTTC. This codes for CAGSLGPPSGAPYEQYF. Supplemented by reference TRBV7-2 and TRBJ2-7, the full variable domain reads GAGVSQSPSNKVTEKGKDVELRCDPISGHTALYWYRQSLGQGLEFLIYFQGNSAPDKSGLPSDRFSAERTGGSVSTLTIQRTQQEDSAVYLCAGSLGPPSGAPYEQYFGPGTRLTVT.

The chain couples TRBV6-1 to TRBJ1-2, with a tentative D call TRBD1 (6 bases). CDR3 size: 15 residues. Trimming took off 2 bases at V and 2 bases at J, with 12 bases between the two ends. Germline lookup yields CDR1 MNHNS and CDR2 SASEGT. CDR3 bases: TGTGCCAGCAGTGAACTTAGCGACAGGAACTATGGCTACACCTTC. This codes for CASSELSDRNYGYTF.

This CDR3 is CASSIRSEGRIGEQYF. CDR3 nucleotide sequence: TGTGCCAGTAGTATAAGATCGGAGGGAAGGATTGGCGAGCAGTACTTC. This chain connects TRBV19 to TRBJ2-7, with D tentatively TRBD2 (6 bases). Deletions cut 2 bases from V and 6 bases from J, with 20 bases between. The CDR3 has 16 amino acids. Germline CDR1 reads LNHDA; CDR2 reads SQIVND (reference sequence).

Only one count was recorded for this clone. The chain is built from TRBV11-3 and TRBJ2-3; D is possibly TRBD2 (6 bases). The CDR3 runs 16 residues. Germline CDR1 and CDR2: SGHNT and YENEEA. Trimming pared 2 bases from V and 1 base from J, leaving 13 bases between. The CDR3 sequence: CASSLPWDFGTDTQYF. The CDR3 DNA follows: TGTGCCAGCAGCTTACCCTGGGACTTTGGCACAGATACGCAGTATTTT.

J is TRBJ1-6 and V is TRBV9; no definite D call. V dropped 0 bases and J dropped 0 bases, with 10 bases sitting between them. The CDR3 length is 17 residues. CDR1 and CDR2 (germline): SGDLS, YYNGEE. CDR3 DNA sequence: TGTGCCAGCAGCGTAGACCCAAGGAGCTCCTATAATTCACCCCTCCACTTT. It codes for CASSVDPRSSYNSPLHF. The full variable domain, completed using reference TRBV9 and TRBJ1-6, is DSGVTQTPKHLITATGQRVTLRCSPRSGDLSVYWYQQSLDQGLQFLIQYYNGEERAKGNILERFSAQQFPDLHSELNLSSLELGDSALYFCASSVDPRSSYNSPLHFGNGTRLTVT.

The rearrangement joins TRBV4-1 to TRBJ2-1; D is perhaps TRBD1 (5 bases). Germline lookup yields CDR1 MGHRA and CDR2 YSYEKL. CDR3 length: 14 amino acids. Trimming stripped 0 bases from V and 12 bases from J, with 15 bases between. As DNA, the CDR3 is TGCGCCAGCAGCCAAGACAGGGTAGGAAGGGTGCAGTTCTTC. This encodes CASSQDRVGRVQFF.

The chain links TRBV18 to TRBJ1-1; D is ambiguous. Germline V gene data show CDR1 as KGHSH and CDR2 as LQKENI. The CDR3 runs to 17 residues. The V gene lost 1 base and the J gene lost 1 base, with 16 bases spanning the gap. In DNA, the CDR3 is TGTGCCAGCTCACCACAGAGCAAGTCTCCCGGGAACACTGAAGCTTTCTTT. This encodes CASSPQSKSPGNTEAFF.

The rearrangement uses TRBV6-6 and TRBJ2-1; D is perhaps TRBD2 (6 bases). V lost 8 bases and J 0 bases, leaving 14 bases between the germline ends. CDR3 length: 15 residues. CDR1 and CDR2 from the germline V gene are MNHNY and SVGAGI (reference sequence). This CDR3 reads CASSFAGSSYNEQFF. The DNA of the CDR3 is TGTGCCAGCTCTTTTGCGGGATCCTCCTACAATGAGCAGTTCTTC.

The J gene is TRBJ1-2, the V gene TRBV7-9, with TRBD1 identical over 8 bases. Germline assignment: CDR1 SEHNR and CDR2 FQNEAQ (reference sequence). Trimming at V came to 2 bases and at J to 12 bases, leaving 5 bases not matched to a gene. This CDR3 contains 12 residues. As DNA, the CDR3 is TGTGCCAGCAGCTTAACGACAGGGGTTGACACCTTC. This gives the protein CASSLTTGVDTF.

This clone is medium-sized by share. The chain is built from TRBV4-2 and TRBJ2-7, with no clear D. V was clipped by 1 base and J by 2 bases, with 6 bases between them. The germline CDR1 and CDR2 sequences are LGHNA and YNFKEQ. The CDR3 is 13 amino acids. Here the CDR3 reads CASSQGETYEQYF. CDR3 DNA sequence: TGTGCCAGCAGCCAAGGCGAAACCTACGAGCAGTACTTC.

The gene calls are TRBV7-3 and TRBJ2-7; tentative D call: TRBD1 (5 bases). Germline V gene lookup returns CDR1 SGHTA and CDR2 FQGTGA. V lost 6 bases and J 0 bases, leaving 12 bases between the germline ends. This CDR3 is built from 14 residues. Here the CDR3 DNA reads TGTGCCAGCAGTCGACAGCCTAACTCCTACGAGCAGTACTTC. Its translation: CASSRQPNSYEQYF.

This chain links TRBV6-2 or TRBV6-3 with TRBJ1-1; D is perhaps TRBD1 (5 bases). Germline CDR1 and CDR2: MNHEY and SVGEGT. This CDR3 contains 14 residues. The germline V and J ends were trimmed by 0 bases and 3 bases, with 8 bases remaining between them. The CDR3 coding sequence is TGTGCCAGCAGTTACTCGGGGGGGGACACTGAAGCTTTCTTT. Translation gives CASSYSGGDTEAFF.

V is TRBV5-1 and J is TRBJ1-2; tentatively, D is TRBD1 (5 bases). The V gene lost 0 bases and the J gene lost 4 bases, with 22 bases spanning the gap. Germline-derived CDR1 and CDR2 are SGHRS and YFSETQ. The CDR3 sequence is 18 residues long. The CDR3 region has the DNA TGCGCCAGCAGCTTGGAAGGGGTCAGACCAGATTACAGCTATGGCTACACCTTC. Protein product: CASSLEGVRPDYSYGYTF.

The rearrangement uses TRBV4-1 and TRBJ1-1; 9 nucleotides match TRBD1. Trimming cost V 4 bases and J 3 bases; bases outside gene matches: 27. The germline V gene has CDR1 MGHRA and CDR2 YSYEKL. The CDR3 runs to 22 residues. In DNA form, the CDR3 reads TGCGCCAGCAGCCCCATAATCAAGGGACAGGGAAGGTTCGGATTATGGGACACTGAAGCTTTCTTT. This codes for CASSPIIKGQGRFGLWDTEAFF.

The CDR3 bases are TGTGCCAGCAGTGAAGCGGGATACAGGGCGGCTTTCTTT. As protein: CASSEAGYRAAFF. The chain links TRBV6-1 to TRBJ1-1, with a weak D call TRBD1 (6 bases). Germline CDR1 and CDR2: MNHNS and SASEGT. The V and J ends lost 0 bases and 11 bases respectively, with 13 bases between them. The CDR3 consists of 13 residues.

This clone was recorded once. V and J are TRBV6-5 and TRBJ1-2; tentative D call: TRBD1 (6 bases). The V gene's germline CDR1 is MNHEY and CDR2 SVGAGI. The V and J ends lost 11 bases and 4 bases respectively, with 17 bases between them. The CDR3 is 13 residues long. The CDR3 sequence is CASNRVASYGYTF. CDR3 DNA sequence: TGTGCCTCCAACAGGGTGGCTAGCTATGGCTACACCTTC.

This clone was observed once. The CDR3 is CASSLLAGSYNEQFF. The CDR3 nucleotides are TGTGCCAGCAGTTTACTAGCGGGAAGCTACAATGAGCAGTTCTTC. This rearrangement joins TRBV6-2 or TRBV6-3 to TRBJ2-1, with 10 bases that match TRBD2. Trimming removed 4 bases from V and 3 bases from J; junction bases left unmatched: 3. CDR1 and CDR2 (germline): MNHEY, SVGEGT. The CDR3 is 15 residues long.